The 15 T cell receptor beta chains below come from one sample, sequenced in a study of T cells in Graves' hyperthyroidism and ophthalmopathy. The source material, RNA transcripts, was used to amplify TCR beta CDR3 regions. When the TCR CDR3 underwent first-round RT-PCR, the HTBI primer set was used. TCRdb passed the multiplex PCR reads through MiXCR, listing each CDR3 protein once. The sample includes around 600,000 distinct CDR3 sequences, roughly 14% seen only once; the top ten take roughly 6.6%. Material: blood. The source is a young woman with Graves' hyperthyroidism.

This clonotype was found a few times. The chain links TRBV30 to TRBJ1-1; a weak D match, TRBD1 (5 bases). CDR3 length: 15 residues. Germline V CDR1 and CDR2: GTSNPN, SVGIG (reference sequence). The germline V and J ends were trimmed by 3 bases and 0 bases, with 14 bases remaining between them. CDR3 region: CAWSPLEGMNTEAFF. For the CDR3, the DNA is TGTGCCTGGAGCCCTCTTGAGGGGATGAACACTGAAGCTTTCTTT.

The chain is built from TRBV11-2 and TRBJ2-1; 11 nucleotides line up with TRBD2. V shed 1 base, J shed 9 bases, and the junction held 11 bases outside the gene matches. The germline V gene has CDR1 SGHAT and CDR2 FQNNGV. This CDR3 spans 17 amino acids. CDR3 nucleotides: TGTGCCAGCAGCTTAGGGCCGACTAGCGGGATGTTTCTTGAGCAGTTCTTC. Amino acid sequence: CASSLGPTSGMFLEQFF.

A few counts support this clonotype. The chain is built from TRBV7-9 and TRBJ1-6, with a weak D call TRBD1 (5 bases). The germline CDR1 and CDR2 sequences are SEHNR and FQNEAQ (reference sequence). V gave up 1 base and J gave up 9 bases, with 10 bases separating them. The CDR3 totals 14 residues. The CDR3 nucleotides read TGTGCCAGCAGCTTAGGGGACGTCCTTTCACCCCTCCACTTT. Encoded protein: CASSLGDVLSPLHF.

In the case of this clonotype: Since a much larger clone is just one base distant, this may be a read error. The chain is built from TRBV7-9 and TRBJ2-7; D perhaps matches TRBD1 (6 bases). Germline CDR1 reads SEHNR; CDR2 reads FQNEAQ (reference sequence). This CDR3 has 18 residues. CDR3 nucleotide sequence: TGTGTCAGCAGCTTGGACACAGGGTTTGGCGGAGGCGGCCACGAGCAGTACTTC. Translating it yields CVSSLDTGFGGGGHEQYF.

This clonotype has more than one count but fewer than ten. This rearrangement joins TRBV4-1 to TRBJ2-7, with D unclear. Looked up from germline, CDR1 is MGHRA and CDR2 is YSYEKL. The CDR3 extends over 15 amino acids. V lost 1 base and J 2 bases, leaving 12 bases between the germline ends. CDR3 nucleotide sequence: TGCGCCAGCAGCCAAGTTGTCGGAACAGCCTACGAGCAGTACTTC. Translated, it gives CASSQVVGTAYEQYF.

There are many counts of this clonotype. The gene calls are TRBV30 and TRBJ1-6, with D unresolved. Trimming took off 0 bases at V and 7 bases at J, with 7 bases between the two ends. Germline V CDR1 and CDR2: GTSNPN, SVGIG (reference sequence). This CDR3 contains 13 residues. CDR3 coding DNA: TGTGCCTGGAGTGTAAAGGACAATTCACCCCTCCACTTT. Encoded protein: CAWSVKDNSPLHF.

This clonotype was detected many times. The rearrangement uses TRBV7-3 and TRBJ2-1; the D gene is possibly TRBD2 (6 bases). CDR1 is SGHTA and CDR2 is FQGTGA in the germline V gene. The length of the CDR3 is 15 residues. Trimming pared 5 bases from V and 2 bases from J, leaving 13 bases between. CDR3 region: CASSIRRAPYNEQFF. DNA for the CDR3: TGTGCCAGCAGCATTAGGAGGGCCCCCTACAATGAGCAGTTCTTC.

The chain uses TRBV19 and TRBJ2-2; tentatively, D is TRBD2 (5 bases). V lost 5 bases, J lost 7 bases, and 26 bases lay in between. CDR1 and CDR2 (germline): LNHDA, SQIVND (reference sequence). The CDR3 is 18 residues long. CDR3: CASSYRRVGLQRGGELFF. DNA of the CDR3: TGTGCCAGTAGTTATAGGAGAGTCGGCTTACAACGGGGCGGGGAGCTGTTTTTT. The variable domain in full, with the rest retrieved from reference TRBV19 and TRBJ2-2, is DGGITQSPKYLFRKEGQNVTLSCEQNLNHDAMYWYRQDPGQGLRLIYYSQIVNDFQKGDIAEGYSVSREKKESFPLTVTSAQKNPTAFYLCASSYRRVGLQRGGELFFGEGSRLTVL.

The chain carries TRBV20-1 and TRBJ2-1, with TRBD2 matching over 12 bases. Per the germline V gene, CDR1 is DFQATT and CDR2 is SNEGSKA (reference sequence). V dropped 3 bases and J dropped 10; count of bases not matched to a gene: 7. The CDR3 sequence is 14 residues long. The CDR3 coding sequence is TGCAGTGCTAGGGGGACTAGCGGGTCCTACGAGCAGTTCTTC. Encoded protein: CSARGTSGSYEQFF.

This clonotype was observed many times. V gene TRBV27 combines with J gene TRBJ2-7, with D possibly being TRBD1 (6 bases). CDR3 length: 13 residues. The V and J ends lost 6 bases and 3 bases respectively, with 12 bases between them. Germline CDR1 reads MNHEY; CDR2 reads SMNVEV (reference sequence). CDR3 bases: TGTGCCAGCAGGATACGAGGGGGCTACGAGCAGTACTTC. Amino acid sequence: CASRIRGGYEQYF.

This clonotype was counted a few times. This may arise from a read error, as a much more abundant clone is one base away. The genes are TRBV3-1 and TRBJ2-1, with a weak D call TRBD1 (5 bases). The CDR3 runs 15 residues. The V end lost 4 bases, the J end lost 1 base, and 11 bases lay between the germline ends. In germline, CDR1 is LGHDT, CDR2 YNNKEL (reference sequence). The DNA for the CDR3 is TGTGCCAGCAGCCTAGATAAGGGGTCCTACAATGAGCAGTTCTTC. It specifies CASSLDKGSYNEQFF.

This clonotype showed up many times. J is TRBJ2-1 and V is TRBV20-1; TRBD2 matches at 13 bases. Looked up from germline, CDR1 is DFQATT and CDR2 is SNEGSKA (reference sequence). Germline trimming cut 5 bases from V and 3 bases from J; bases unmatched to any gene: 4. The CDR3 spans 15 residues. This CDR3 is CSAEGLAGIYNEQFF. The CDR3 DNA reads as TGCAGTGCTGAGGGACTAGCGGGGATCTACAATGAGCAGTTCTTC.

The sample holds a few counts of this clonotype. This chain joins TRBV7-9 and TRBJ2-3; 14 bases align to TRBD2. After removal of 3 bases from V and 2 bases from J, the junction contained 16 bases not matched to a gene. Germline V lookup: CDR1 SEHNR, CDR2 FQNEAQ (reference sequence). The CDR3 has 21 amino acids. In nucleotides, the CDR3 is TGTGCCAGCAGCTTTGGGGGTCCGGGACTAGCGGGAGAGGGATTCACAGATACGCAGTATTTT. Protein sequence: CASSFGGPGLAGEGFTDTQYF. The full variable domain, completed using reference TRBV7-9 and TRBJ2-3, is DTGVSQNPRHKITKRGQNVTFRCDPISEHNRLYWYRQTLGQGPEFLTYFQNEAQLEKSRLLSDRFSAERPKGSFSTLEIQRTEQGDSAMYLCASSFGGPGLAGEGFTDTQYFGPGTRLTVL.

The V and J genes are TRBV9 and TRBJ2-2, with 9 bases aligning to TRBD2. Germline values: CDR1 SGDLS, CDR2 YYNGEE. The CDR3 loop spans 17 amino acids. The junction had 9 bases not matched to a gene; V was cut back by 0 bases and J by 6 bases. CDR3 region: CASSVAGAGGPSGELFF. In nucleotides, the CDR3 is TGTGCCAGCAGCGTAGCCGGCGCGGGAGGGCCGTCCGGGGAGCTGTTTTTT.

This clonotype was found many times. This chain links TRBV6-1 with TRBJ1-1; 8 bases agree with TRBD1. Germline lookup yields CDR1 MNHNS and CDR2 SASEGT. The CDR3 covers 13 residues. V shed 10 bases and J 3 bases; nucleotides not matched to a gene: 7. The CDR3 here is CATDRGRDTEAFF. CDR3 nucleotides: TGTGCCACCGACAGGGGTAGGGACACTGAAGCTTTCTTT.